This T cell receptor (beta chain) was captured by sequencing in a study of T cells in Graves' hyperthyroidism and ophthalmopathy. Germline V gene sequence: CDR1 SGHVS, CDR2 FNYEAQ. V was shortened by 3 bases and J by 5 bases, with 13 bases between the two germline ends. The CDR3 runs to 14 residues. Amplification yielded TCR beta CDR3 regions, with RNA transcripts as the source. The primer set for the first-round RT-PCR of the TCR CDR3 was HTBI. Via MiXCR, TCRdb re-called the multiplex PCR reads, giving one row per CDR3 protein. Here the sample spans approximately 500,000 distinct CDR3 sequences, 40% to 55% being singletons.

The chain has TRBV7-6 and TRBJ1-1, with D possibly TRBD1 on 6 matching bases. This TCR derives from a woman between 18 and 30 years old with Graves' hyperthyroidism. Sequencing used peripheral blood or thyroid tissue (not recorded which). The CDR3 nucleotides read TGTGCCAGCAGCTTCCAACAGGGTTTAACTGAAGCTTTCTTT. It encodes CASSFQQGLTEAFF.